The T cell receptor (beta chain) under discussion was sequenced for a study of blood T cell repertoires in COVID-19 (dated by TCRdb to 2020 to 2022). About the full investigation: The collaborator samples originated in the United States, Italy and Spain and spanned the acute and convalescent phases of COVID-19. The prospective study material was composed of cDNA or gDNA derived from T cells, B-cell-depleted T cells, or PBMCs. Deeply sampled blood TCRbeta repertoires from subjects exposed to, actively infected with, or recovered from COVID-19 were included in the dataset. The repertoires were released in a freely available public database meant as a resource for research on the immune response to SARS-CoV-2. The samples were drawn from the first 160 participants of the ongoing ImmuneRACE study and from some 1,300 subjects provided by 6 global collaborators. The sample metadata nearly always contained a de-identified subject ID, COVID-19 status, age in years and sex. Where available, HLA class I and class II types were taken from metadata supplied by the sample provider and were not determined by assay-based typing.

One collaborating source in Seattle enrolled patients while the patients were actively infected and followed the patients over time throughout the course of disease. The collaborating institutions used their own protocols to collect whole blood in K2EDTA tubes. For TCRbeta analysis, collaborators shipped samples as frozen whole blood, isolated PBMCs, or DNA extracted from either of those sample types. From the germline V gene (reference sequence), CDR1 is GTSNPN and CDR2 is SVGIG. The cysteine opens and the phenylalanine closes a CDR3 of 15 amino acids. The read is trimmed to its CDR3 DNA, 45 bases read in frame from base 1. V sheds 0 bases and J sheds 6 bases, leaving 14 bases between their ends. TCRbeta CDR3 regions were amplified from genomic DNA using the immunoSEQ Assay, a bias-controlled multiplex PCR. Per the source publication's procedure: Nucleated cell counts per sample were estimated from amplification of reference gene primers within the assay. To quantify the absolute abundance of each unique TCRbeta CDR3 rearrangement, sequence reads were collapsed and filtered. For each sample, productive Simpson clonality was calculated as the square root of Simpson's diversity index over productive rearrangements. TCRdb obtained this table from immuneACCESS and retained in-frame rearrangements with V and J assigned. These tables miss some clones; where compared with another copy, unresolved V genes account for less than half of the shortfall, and the remainder is unexplained. The V and J calls and clone size were taken over from that table, and D and trimming were inferred from the DNA. The sample table records around 250,000 clones; approximately 88% of these occur just once. 10% of the sample goes to the ten largest clones.

Broader findings and caveats from the paper: The amount of clinical and demographic metadata varied by source and participant and was provided uncurated.

On this clone: What antigen it recognizes has not been identified. No much larger clone exists at a distance of one base, and base qualities are not known.

The chain was built from TRBV30 and TRBJ1-4; a weak D assignment points to TRBD1 (5 bases agree). Input material: peripheral blood. This TCR was recovered from a woman in her seventies with COVID-19, enrolled during active disease. The DNA sequence is TGTGCCTGGAGTGTACGCGTACAGGAAGATGAAAAACTGTTTTTT. The resulting protein is CAWSVRVQEDEKLFF.